This paragraph covers one TCR beta chain sequence. Its antigen is still unknown. Whereas donors were nominally healthy upon sampling, unrecorded immune exposures were probable. Use of 60 Vbeta and 13 Jbeta primers characterized the PCR. The repertoire was sequenced with immunoSEQ multiplex PCR; TCRdb's copy has only in-frame clones and lacks some. The table lists some 160,000 clones, around 73% of them singletons. This sample stems from a study of cytomegalovirus exposure and HLA in healthy donors. Study-wide findings and caveats: Reports indicate that TCR beta sequences accurately predicted the HLA-A and HLA-B alleles of most subjects. Among donors in an Asian-associated ancestry cluster, a later analysis reportedly found fewer N-insertions than the roughly 730-donor mean. Later analysis indicated greater clonal expansion among HLA-associated TCR beta chains than among equally common other chains.

Germline V lookup: CDR1 SGHNT, CDR2 YYREEE (reference sequence). CDR3 length equals 15 residues. J gave up 2 bases and V 4 bases, and 7 bases lay outside the gene matches. Material for sequencing was PBMCs. This rearrangement joins TRBV5-4 to TRBJ2-3; 7 bases agree with TRBD2. This receptor was obtained from a male donor in good health and CMV-seronegative. The CDR3 here is CASSPGTTYTDTQYF. In DNA, the CDR3 is TGTGCCAGCAGCCCCGGGACTACCTACACAGATACGCAGTATTTT.